This is a list of T cell receptor beta chains from one sample in a study of CD8+ T cells in alopecia areata. Sequencing used immunoSEQ multiplex PCR; TCRdb keeps in-frame clones, though not all of them. The table lists 98,000 or so clones, roughly three fifths of them singletons. The specimen was CD8+ T cells sorted from blood, collected at week 4, from a patient treated with tofacitinib. These receptors were obtained from a human donor with alopecia areata. Both conserved end residues are part of each CDR3. The D gene is left open where the match is weak. Only part of the rows carry a size: once, few, many, or a class if the clone is expanded.

CSGGTTSYEQYF,TGCAGCGGCGGGACTACTTCCTACGAGCAGTACTTC,TRBJ2-7,TRBV29-1,.,12,TRBD2
CASSIGAAGYTF,TGTGCCAGTAGTATTGGGGCAGCCGGCTACACCTTC,TRBJ1-2,TRBV19,few,12,.
CASSDLAGEETQYF,TGTGCCAGCAGCGATCTAGCGGGAGAAGAGACCCAGTACTTC,TRBJ2-5,TRBV7-2,.,14,TRBD2
CASSLAASNEQFF,TGTGCCAGCAGCTTAGCGGCTTCTAATGAGCAGTTCTTC,TRBJ2-1,TRBV7-2,.,13,.
CATRASGQANTEAFF,TGTGCCACCAGGGCCTCCGGACAGGCGAACACTGAAGCTTTCTTT,TRBJ1-1,TRBV15,.,15,TRBD1
CASSQDKPLPGTGELFF,TGCGCCAGCAGCCAAGATAAGCCTCTCCCGGGGACCGGGGAGCTGTTTTTT,TRBJ2-2,TRBV4-1,few,17,.
CATSKIYTEAFF,TGTGCCACCAGCAAAATCTACACTGAAGCTTTCTTT,TRBJ1-1,TRBV15,.,12,.
CASSQDELGYNEQFF,TGCGCCAGCAGCCAAGATGAGCTGGGCTACAATGAGCAGTTCTTC,TRBJ2-1,TRBV4-1,.,15,.
CASIQGESTEAFF,TGCGCCAGCATACAGGGGGAGAGCACTGAAGCTTTCTTT,TRBJ1-1,TRBV5-1,.,13,TRBD1
CASSQVPSSGTYNEQFF,TGCGCCAGCAGCCAAGTGCCCTCTAGCGGGACTTACAATGAGCAGTTCTTC,TRBJ2-1,TRBV4-3,.,17,TRBD2
CASSFGMAGGPDEQYF,TGCGCCAGCAGCTTTGGAATGGCGGGGGGGCCGGACGAGCAGTACTTC,TRBJ2-7,TRBV5-1,.,16,TRBD2
CASSQGSGVGYEQYF,TGTGCCAGCAGCCAAGGGTCAGGCGTAGGCTACGAGCAGTACTTC,TRBJ2-7,TRBV14,.,15,.
CSVLNGTGGALIGYTF,TGCAGCGTCCTGAATGGGACAGGGGGCGCTCTGATTGGCTACACCTTC,TRBJ1-2,TRBV29-1,once,16,TRBD1
CASSEYREGTEAFF,TGTGCCAGCAGTGAGTACAGAGAGGGGACTGAAGCTTTCTTT,TRBJ1-1,TRBV2,.,14,.
CASSLGPLGGGVGYNEQFF,TGTGCCAGCAGTTTAGGACCCCTTGGGGGAGGGGTTGGCTACAATGAGCAGTTCTTC,TRBJ2-1,TRBV28,many,19,TRBD2
CASSRTHTYGYTF,TGTGCCAGCAGTCGCACACATACCTATGGCTACACCTTC,TRBJ1-2,TRBV6-5,.,13,.
CASSQEHSGGPDTQYF,TGTGCCAGCAGCCAAGAACATTCGGGGGGGCCAGATACGCAGTATTTT,TRBJ2-3,TRBV4-1,few,16,TRBD2
CASSRDRGAQETQYF,TGTGCCAGCAGCCGGGACAGGGGGGCACAAGAGACCCAGTACTTC,TRBJ2-5,TRBV7-9,.,15,TRBD1
CASSLGAQGKGGNEQFF,TGTGCCAGCAGCTTGGGGGCCCAGGGCAAGGGTGGGAATGAGCAGTTCTTC,TRBJ2-1,TRBV5-6,.,17,.
CASGAGGGEQYF,TGTGCCAGCGGAGCGGGGGGTGGCGAGCAGTACTTC,TRBJ2-7,TRBV2,.,12,TRBD2
CASSMGIGYTDTQYF,TGTGCCAGCAGTATGGGGATTGGATACACAGATACGCAGTATTTT,TRBJ2-3,TRBV2,.,15,.
CASSYWGGTEAFF,TGTGCCAGCAGTTACTGGGGGGGCACTGAAGCTTTCTTT,TRBJ1-1,TRBV27,.,13,.
CASSDGTNNQPQHF,TGTGCCAGCAGCGACGGGACAAACAATCAGCCCCAGCATTTT,TRBJ1-5,TRBV9,few,14,.
CASSLPNPTQWASNQPQHF,TGTGCCAGCAGTTTACCGAACCCCACACAGTGGGCAAGCAATCAGCCCCAGCATTTT,TRBJ1-5,TRBV27,.,19,.
CASSALRGNEQFF,TGTGCCAGCAGTGCCCTCAGGGGCAATGAGCAGTTCTTC,TRBJ2-1,TRBV25-1,.,13,.
CASLGTVYGYTF,TGTGCCAGTTTAGGGACCGTCTATGGCTACACCTTC,TRBJ1-2,TRBV19,.,12,.
CASSLGASNYGYTF,TGTGCCAGCAGCTTGGGGGCCAGTAATTATGGCTACACCTTC,TRBJ1-2,TRBV5-6,.,14,.
CASSLTQTEWGYTF,TGTGCCAGCAGCTTAACACAGACAGAGTGGGGCTACACCTTC,TRBJ1-2,TRBV7-9,few,14,.
CASSLVGGNTEAFF,TGCGCCAGCAGCTTGGTGGGCGGGAACACTGAAGCTTTCTTT,TRBJ1-1,TRBV5-1,.,14,.
CASSFEDNEKLFF,TGTGCCAGCAGCTTTGAGGATAATGAAAAACTGTTTTTT,TRBJ1-4,TRBV7-9,.,13,.
CASSVRDREYEQYF,TGTGCCAGCAGCGTCCGGGACAGGGAATACGAGCAGTACTTC,TRBJ2-7,TRBV9,few,14,TRBD1
CASSAAGGDQPQHF,TGTGCCAGCAGCGCCGCCGGTGGGGATCAGCCCCAGCATTTT,TRBJ1-5,TRBV9,.,14,.
CASSNRDTYNEQFF,TGTGCCAGCTCTAACAGGGATACCTACAATGAGCAGTTCTTC,TRBJ2-1,TRBV6-5,.,14,.
CASSANINTGELFF,TGTGCCAGCAGTGCCAACATCAACACCGGGGAGCTGTTTTTT,TRBJ2-2,TRBV6-6,.,14,.
CSGGMAPYEQYF,TGCAGCGGCGGTATGGCACCCTACGAGCAGTACTTC,TRBJ2-7,TRBV29-1,few,12,.
CASSSGLAGIHNEQFF,TGTGCCAGCAGCTCCGGGCTAGCGGGAATACACAATGAGCAGTTCTTC,TRBJ2-1,TRBV7-9,few,16,TRBD2
CSVEGGLAGGVDTQYF,TGCAGCGTTGAAGGGGGACTAGCGGGGGGCGTAGATACGCAGTATTTT,TRBJ2-3,TRBV29-1,.,16,TRBD2
CASSYPDRVGETQYF,TGTGCCAGCAGCTACCCAGACAGGGTAGGGGAGACCCAGTACTTC,TRBJ2-5,TRBV7-9,.,15,TRBD1
CASSQEEKWDEQYF,TGCGCCAGCAGCCAAGAAGAGAAGTGGGACGAGCAGTACTTC,TRBJ2-7,TRBV4-1,few,14,.
CASSLGTGGDEQFF,TGTGCCAGCAGTTTGGGGACAGGGGGCGATGAGCAGTTCTTC,TRBJ2-1,TRBV27,.,14,TRBD1
CASSGSTDTQYF,TGTGCCAGCAGCGGGAGCACAGATACGCAGTATTTT,TRBJ2-3,TRBV27,.,12,.
CASSQVGRETQYF,TGCGCCAGCAGCCAAGTGGGCCGAGAGACCCAGTACTTC,TRBJ2-5,TRBV4-1,once,13,.
CASSNARGTDTQYF,TGTGCCAGCAGCAACGCCAGGGGGACGGATACGCAGTATTTT,TRBJ2-3,TRBV7-6,.,14,TRBD1
CASNGGGVYGYTF,TGTGCCAGCAACGGCGGGGGAGTATATGGCTACACCTTC,TRBJ1-2,TRBV2,few,13,.
CASSQGTSLGHEQFF,TGTGCCAGCAGCCAAGGTACTAGTCTAGGGCATGAGCAGTTCTTC,TRBJ2-1,TRBV14,.,15,.
CASSLWTSGEASETQYF,TGTGCCAGCAGTTTATGGACTAGCGGGGAGGCATCAGAGACCCAGTACTTC,TRBJ2-5,TRBV28,many,17,TRBD2
CASSLTVGGGTKNIQYF,TGCGCCAGCAGCCTCACAGTGGGGGGCGGGACCAAAAACATTCAGTACTTC,TRBJ2-4,TRBV4-1,few,17,.
CASRSGTSYEQYF,TGTGCCAGTAGGAGCGGGACCTCCTACGAGCAGTACTTC,TRBJ2-7,TRBV7-9,.,13,TRBD2